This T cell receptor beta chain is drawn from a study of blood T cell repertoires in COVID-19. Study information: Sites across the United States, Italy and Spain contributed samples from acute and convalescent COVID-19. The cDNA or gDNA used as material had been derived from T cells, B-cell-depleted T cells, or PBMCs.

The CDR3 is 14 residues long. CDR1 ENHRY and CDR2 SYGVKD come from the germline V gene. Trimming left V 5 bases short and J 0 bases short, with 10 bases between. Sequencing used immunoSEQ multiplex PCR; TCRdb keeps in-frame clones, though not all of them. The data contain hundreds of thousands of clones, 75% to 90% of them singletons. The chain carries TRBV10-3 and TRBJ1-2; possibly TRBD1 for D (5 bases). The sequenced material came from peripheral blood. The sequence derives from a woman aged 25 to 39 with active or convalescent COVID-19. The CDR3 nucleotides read TGTGCCATCAGTCTGGGGCAGACTAACTATGGCTACACCTTC. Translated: CAISLGQTNYGYTF.